This T cell receptor beta chain is from a study of cytomegalovirus exposure and HLA in healthy donors. Study details: About 79 million unique TCRs from HLA-typed donors were held in an early data release. Study results and caveats: Cytomegalovirus association was assigned to around 150 TCR beta chains. Through in vitro validation, a few CMV-associated chains were shown to be specific for CMV antigens. Later on, analysis showed that most CMV-associated TCR beta chains appeared to be HLA-restricted.

V shed 6 bases and J shed 1 base, with 13 bases lying between them. CDR3 length: 15 residues. The germline V gene has CDR1 MDHEN and CDR2 SYDVKM. Details on this clone: Its antigen is not identified. This sample also contains other DNA sequences that code for the same CDR3.

13 Jbeta primers and 60 Vbeta primers were used for the PCR. Libraries were prepared by immunoSEQ multiplex PCR; TCRdb keeps only in-frame clonotypes and omits some of them. The data contain about 130,000 clones, roughly four fifths of them singletons. The origin of this receptor is a woman aged 40-49 years in good health and CMV-seropositive. V gene TRBV28 combines with J gene TRBJ1-5; D is possibly TRBD1 (6 bases). The material sequenced was PBMCs. CDR3 coding DNA: TGTGCCAGCAGCTCTCTTGGACAGAGCAATCAGCCCCAGCATTTT. Protein sequence: CASSSLGQSNQPQHF.